Listed below are T cell receptor beta chains from one sample, sequenced in a study of T-cell reconstitution after alpha-beta-depleted transplantation in children. From the PCR reads, TCRdb called clonotypes with MiXCR, one entry per CDR3 protein. The sample yields 200,000 or so distinct CDR3 sequences, 8.4% seen once. Here the sequenced sample was PBMCs, mostly from graft donor cells, taken 360 days after TCRalphabeta/CD19-depleted stem cell transplant. The receptors come from a male patient under 10 years old who had a stem cell transplant for acute myeloid leukemia, so the T cells may come from the graft donor. The CDR3 runs from the conserved cysteine through the conserved F or W. Each record gives: D gene, clone size, J gene, V gene, CDR3 protein, CDR3 DNA. D genes are given only for firm matches. The listing skips clone size in some rows; elsewhere it reads once, few, many or a size class.

.,few,TRBJ2-1,TRBV6-5,CASSYSVAREVGNEQFF,TGTGCCAGCAGTTACTCCGTCGCAAGGGAGGTAGGCAATGAGCAGTTCTTC
.,few,TRBJ1-1,TRBV20-1,CSARDIGRGANTEAFF,TGCAGTGCTAGAGATATTGGCCGGGGGGCGAACACTGAAGCTTTCTTT
.,once,TRBJ1-1,TRBV20-1,CSASRPHEAFF,TGCAGTGCCTCCAGGCCACATGAAGCTTTCTTT
TRBD1,.,TRBJ2-1,TRBV7-2,CASSLARLTGPLYNEQFF,TGTGCCAGCAGCTTAGCGAGATTGACAGGGCCCCTGTACAATGAGCAGTTCTTC
.,.,TRBJ2-3,TRBV11-2,CASSPHLGGSGGTDTQYF,TGTGCCAGCAGCCCCCACCTGGGGGGCAGCGGGGGCACAGATACGCAGTATTTT
TRBD2,.,TRBJ2-5,TRBV6-5,CASSLGLAGFGETQYF,TGTGCCAGCAGTCTGGGACTAGCGGGGTTCGGGGAGACCCAGTACTTC
.,few,TRBJ1-1,TRBV5-1,CASSFRTGRASAEAFF,TGCGCCAGCAGCTTCCGGACGGGAAGAGCTAGCGCTGAAGCTTTCTTT
TRBD1,.,TRBJ2-3,TRBV10-3,CAISGTGTSTDTQYF,TGTGCCATCAGTGGGACAGGCACTAGCACAGATACGCAGTATTTT
.,.,TRBJ2-2,TRBV4-2,CASSQGRWRSRDTGELFF,TGTGCCAGCAGCCAAGGGAGATGGCGAAGTAGGGACACCGGGGAGCTGTTTTTT
.,few,TRBJ1-2,TRBV4-2,CASSQDLWTERTF,TGTGCCAGCAGCCAAGATTTGTGGACAGAGCGGACCTTC
TRBD1,.,TRBJ1-1,TRBV12-3/TRBV12-4,CASSPSQGAIAEAFF,TGTGCCAGCAGCCCCTCCCAGGGGGCGATCGCTGAAGCTTTCTTT
.,few,TRBJ1-5,TRBV20-1,CSARGGGFINQPQHF,TGCAGTGCTAGAGGGGGCGGATTTATCAATCAGCCCCAGCATTTT
.,few,TRBJ2-3,TRBV20-1,CSAPVGNSDSTDTQYF,TGCAGTGCCCCGGTCGGCAATAGCGATAGCACAGATACGCAGTATTTT